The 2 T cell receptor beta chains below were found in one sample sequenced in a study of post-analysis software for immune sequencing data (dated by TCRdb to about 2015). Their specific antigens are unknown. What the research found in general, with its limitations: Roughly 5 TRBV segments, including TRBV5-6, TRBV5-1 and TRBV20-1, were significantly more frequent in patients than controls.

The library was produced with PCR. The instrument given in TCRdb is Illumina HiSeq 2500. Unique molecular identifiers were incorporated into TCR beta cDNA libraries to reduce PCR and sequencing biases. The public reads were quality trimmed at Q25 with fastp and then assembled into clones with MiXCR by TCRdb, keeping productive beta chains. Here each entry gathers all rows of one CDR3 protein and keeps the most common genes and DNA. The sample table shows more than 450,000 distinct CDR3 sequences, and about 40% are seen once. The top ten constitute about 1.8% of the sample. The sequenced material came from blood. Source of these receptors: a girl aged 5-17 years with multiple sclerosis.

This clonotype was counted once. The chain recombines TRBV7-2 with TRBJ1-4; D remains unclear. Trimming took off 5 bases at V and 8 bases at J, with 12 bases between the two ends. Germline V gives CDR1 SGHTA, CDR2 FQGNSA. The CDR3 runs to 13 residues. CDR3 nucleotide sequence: TGTGCCAGCAGCCCCCGAGCCGGCGAAAAACTGTTTTTT. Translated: CASSPRAGEKLFF.

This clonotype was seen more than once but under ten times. The CDR3 here is CASSYTISGDEQFF. The CDR3 bases are TGTGCCAGCAGTTACACTATATCCGGCGATGAGCAGTTCTTC. The rearrangement uses TRBV6-6 and TRBJ2-1; D remains ambiguous. The CDR3 loop spans 14 amino acids. Germline V CDR1 and CDR2: MNHNY, SVGAGI (reference sequence). V lost 2 bases to trimming and J lost 8 bases, with 13 bases between them.